The present entry profiles one TCR beta chain with its context. This entry belongs to a study of identical twins. A single record per CDR3 protein comes from TCRdb applying MiXCR to the 5' RACE reads. Of some 1,600,000 distinct CDR3 sequences in the sample, around a third are singletons; the top ten hold about 0.3%. Sequencing input: cord blood. This clonotype was sampled from a newborn girl in good health.

This chain's CDR3 is CAWSTGSYEQYF. CDR3 nucleotides: TGTGCCTGGAGTACAGGGAGCTACGAGCAGTACTTC. The gene calls are TRBV30 and TRBJ2-7, with a weak D call TRBD1 (6 bases). V was shortened by 2 bases and J by 3 bases, with 8 bases between the two germline ends. CDR3 length equals 12 residues. Germline V lookup: CDR1 GTSNPN, CDR2 SVGIG (reference sequence).